The 17 T cell receptor beta chains below were found in one sample sequenced in a study of long-term antiretroviral therapy in people with HIV. Researchers ran immunoSEQ v3.0 at survey level. Generated by immunoSEQ multiplex PCR, the TCRdb table keeps only in-frame clones and is missing some. The table has tens of thousands of clones, around 86% seen once. The sequences come from unsorted PBMCs, collected 0.2 years before starting antiretroviral therapy. Source of these receptors: a man aged 18 to 30 with HIV.

J is TRBJ2-7 and V is TRBV27, with TRBD2 identical over 7 bases. Per germline, CDR1 MNHEY and CDR2 SMNVEV (reference sequence). The J segment lost 4 bases and the V segment lost 8 bases, leaving 11 bases of the junction unmatched. This CDR3 comprises 14 residues. Written as DNA, the CDR3 is TGTGCCAGCTCCACTTTAGCGGGCGGTTACGAGCAGTACTTC. It yields the protein CASSTLAGGYEQYF.

The chain's CDR3 is CASSPRGSGSADTQYF. The CDR3 coding sequence is TGTGCCAGCAGCCCCCGGGGTAGCGGGAGCGCAGATACGCAGTATTTT. The chain employs TRBV13 and TRBJ2-3; 9 nucleotides agree with TRBD2. The CDR3 spans 16 residues. The trim removed 5 bases at V and 4 bases at J, leaving 10 bases unmatched. The germline gives CDR1 PRHDT, CDR2 FYEKMQ (reference sequence). The full variable domain, with the rest looked up from reference TRBV13 and TRBJ2-3, is AAGVIQSPRHLIKEKRETATLKCYPIPRHDTVYWYQQGPGQDPQFLISFYEKMQSDKGSIPDRFSAQQFSDYHSELNMSSLELGDSALYFCASSPRGSGSADTQYFGPGTRLTVL.

The chain carries TRBV4-3 and TRBJ2-6; D gene unclear. Germline V lookup: CDR1 LGHNA, CDR2 YSLEER. The CDR3 runs to 13 residues. The ends were cut back, 6 bases at V and 0 bases at J, with 3 bases in the middle. This chain's CDR3 is CASRDSGANVLTF. In DNA form, the CDR3 reads TGCGCCAGCAGAGACTCTGGGGCCAACGTCCTGACTTTC.

This clone qualifies as medium-sized. The chain links TRBV10-3 to TRBJ2-7, with D maybe TRBD2 (5 bases). The CDR3 covers 13 residues. The V end lost 2 bases, the J end lost 5 bases, and 10 bases lay between the germline ends. CDR1 is ENHRY and CDR2 is SYGVKD in the germline V gene. The CDR3 reads CAISEPSPNEQYF. In DNA form, the CDR3 reads TGTGCCATCAGTGAGCCTAGCCCCAACGAGCAGTACTTC.

The rearrangement links TRBV5-1 to TRBJ2-5; the D call may be TRBD1 or TRBD2 (5 bases each). Germline-derived CDR1 and CDR2 are SGHRS and YFSETQ. V was trimmed by 4 bases and J by 5 bases, leaving 9 bases between them. CDR3 length equals 12 residues. CDR3 in DNA: TGCGCCAGCAGCCGAGGGGAGGAGACCCAGTACTTC. Protein product: CASSRGEETQYF.

The chain joins TRBV15 to TRBJ1-2, with D uncertain. The CDR3 length is 12 residues. V was trimmed by 5 bases and J by 0 bases, leaving 4 bases between them. Germline assignment: CDR1 LNHNV and CDR2 YYDKDF (reference sequence). The DNA for the CDR3 is TGTGCCACCAGCCCGGCTAACTATGGCTACACCTTC. As protein: CATSPANYGYTF.

This chain connects TRBV5-6 to TRBJ1-3, with 8 bases that match TRBD1. CDR1 is SGHDT, CDR2 YYEEEE, per germline. V dropped 3 bases and J dropped 1; count of bases not matched to a gene: 6. The CDR3 consists of 16 residues. For the CDR3, the DNA is TGTGCCAGCAGCTCCCTCCGGACAGGGTCTGGAAACACCATATATTTT. Amino acid sequence: CASSSLRTGSGNTIYF.

This clone was picked up one time. The V gene is TRBV4-2, the J gene TRBJ1-1; perhaps TRBD1 as D (5 bases). CDR1 and CDR2 from the germline V gene are LGHNA and YNFKEQ. The CDR3 spans 16 residues. V shed 4 bases and J shed 7 bases, with 22 bases lying between them. CDR3 loop: CASSPPAAGQANEAFF. The DNA for the CDR3 is TGTGCCAGCAGCCCCCCAGCAGCAGGGCAGGCGAATGAAGCTTTCTTT.

The chain uses TRBV4-2 and TRBJ2-7; 8 positions agree with TRBD2. J gave up 2 bases and V 4 bases, and 10 bases lay outside the gene matches. Germline V CDR1 and CDR2: LGHNA, YNFKEQ. The CDR3 spans 16 residues. The CDR3 spells CASSPNRLAPTYEQYF. The CDR3 nucleotides read TGTGCCAGCAGCCCCAACCGACTAGCGCCTACCTACGAGCAGTACTTC.

CDR3 coding DNA: TGTGCCAGTTATGACAGGGGAGCTCCCAACTATGGCTACACCTTC. It specifies CASYDRGAPNYGYTF. This rearrangement joins TRBV19 to TRBJ1-2; TRBD1 matches 8 bases. The CDR3 consists of 15 residues. V shed 8 bases, J shed 2 bases, and the junction held 10 bases outside the gene matches. In germline, CDR1 is LNHDA, CDR2 SQIVND (reference sequence).

V gene TRBV19 combines with J gene TRBJ2-5; 7 bases map to TRBD1. The CDR3 loop spans 15 amino acids. V was pared by 11 bases and J by 5 bases, with 17 bases of the junction left unmatched. The germline V gene has CDR1 LNHDA and CDR2 SQIVND (reference sequence). For the CDR3, the DNA is TGTGCCGGGATTCCGAAGGGACAGAGGAGGGAGACCCAGTACTTC. Encoded protein: CAGIPKGQRRETQYF. Full variable domain (missing parts from reference TRBV19 and TRBJ2-5): DGGITQSPKYLFRKEGQNVTLSCEQNLNHDAMYWYRQDPGQGLRLIYYSQIVNDFQKGDIAEGYSVSREKKESFPLTVTSAQKNPTAFYLCAGIPKGQRRETQYFGPGTRLLVL.

The chain links TRBV19 to TRBJ1-1, with D possibly matching TRBD1 (6 bases). V lost 6 bases and J 4 bases, leaving 18 bases between the germline ends. Germline V gives CDR1 LNHDA, CDR2 SQIVND (reference sequence). CDR3 length equals 15 residues. The CDR3 here is CASSMEAGVSTEAFF. The DNA of the CDR3 is TGTGCCAGTAGCATGGAAGCAGGGGTGAGCACTGAAGCTTTCTTT.

There are a few counts of this clone. The chain employs TRBV6-1 and TRBJ1-1; D may be TRBD1 (5 bases). The CDR3 spans 14 residues. Germline CDR1 reads MNHNS; CDR2 reads SASEGT. V shed 1 base and J shed 5 bases, with 11 bases lying between them. Written as DNA, the CDR3 is TGTGCCAGCAGTGAAGTGAGGGGTCGGACTGAAGCTTTCTTT. It specifies CASSEVRGRTEAFF.

This clone appeared a few times. V usage is TRBV7-9 and J usage is TRBJ1-2, with D possibly being TRBD1 (5 bases). The CDR3 extends over 14 amino acids. Germline V gives CDR1 SEHNR, CDR2 FQNEAQ (reference sequence). V lost 6 bases and J 4 bases, leaving 15 bases between the germline ends. The CDR3 DNA reads as TGTGCCAGCAGTTCCAGGGCCGCAGGCTATGGCTACACCTTC. Translating gives CASSSRAAGYGYTF.

This chain links TRBV7-2 with TRBJ1-2; no reliable D call. This CDR3 contains 15 residues. V lost 0 bases to trimming and J lost 0 bases, with 8 bases between them. Germline V gene lookup returns CDR1 SGHTA and CDR2 FQGNSA. CDR3 sequence reads: CASSLAGTPNYGYTF. The CDR3 DNA follows: TGTGCCAGCAGCTTAGCGGGAACGCCTAACTATGGCTACACCTTC.

This chain joins TRBV13 and TRBJ2-3; tentative D call: TRBD1 (5 bases). The V end lost 3 bases, the J end lost 0 bases, and 13 bases lay between the germline ends. There are 16 residues in the CDR3. From germline, CDR1 is PRHDT and CDR2 FYEKMQ (reference sequence). CDR3 in DNA: TGTGCCAGCAGCTTTAAAGTGGGGCAAAGCACAGATACGCAGTATTTT. As protein: CASSFKVGQSTDTQYF.

V and J are TRBV7-2 and TRBJ1-6; D unclear. This CDR3 has 15 residues. V dropped 5 bases and J dropped 10 bases, with 18 bases sitting between them. In germline, CDR1 is SGHTA, CDR2 FQGNSA. As DNA, the CDR3 is TGTGCCAGCAGCCCTATAGCGAGAATCGCCTCACCCCTCCACTTT. Protein product: CASSPIARIASPLHF.